The present TCR beta chain was sequenced within a study of shared clonotypes between healthy human individuals. Notes on the study in general: A handful of donors had around 5% of their naive CD4 clonotypes in common.

The protocol was immunoSEQ multiplex PCR, while the TCRdb copy is restricted to in-frame clones and leaves out a portion. This table has fewer than 3 million clones, under 95% appearing once. Notes on this clone: The antigen is not known.

Sequencing input: naive CD4+ T cells from PBMCs. Documented subset: CD45RA+ positively selected. This receptor was identified in a young man in good health. Some clones in this sample may be carry-over from other donors' samples.

The CDR3 here is CASSRTGTYNEQFF. DNA for the CDR3: TGTGCCAGCAGCCGTACAGGAACCTACAATGAGCAGTTCTTC. This rearrangement joins TRBV7-9 to TRBJ2-1; weak D call: TRBD1 (5 bases). Per germline, CDR1 SEHNR and CDR2 FQNEAQ (reference sequence). The CDR3 is 14 amino acids. Trimming stripped 5 bases from V and 2 bases from J, with 10 bases between.